The entry that follows covers one T cell receptor beta chain sequence. These data originate in a study of blood T cell repertoires in COVID-19. The overall study: The origin of the acute and convalescent COVID-19 samples was the United States, Italy and Spain. PBMCs, B-cell-depleted T cells, or T cells were the source of the cDNA or gDNA that made up the material.

Original processing methods: Researchers report that nucleated cell counts were estimated from reference gene primer amplification. TCRdb keeps only in-frame clones here, not all; method: immunoSEQ multiplex PCR. V and J calls and clone size are as listed in that table; D and trimming were resolved from the DNA. The table includes 130,000 to 150,000 clones, more than 80% detected once. This TCR was recovered from an elderly woman in a cohort sampled during active or convalescent COVID-19. Material for sequencing was peripheral blood.

The CDR3 DNA reads as TGCGCCAGCGGGACTGGGGTCAATGAGCAGTTCTTC. Protein: CASGTGVNEQFF. This chain uses TRBV5-1 with TRBJ2-1, with D possibly matching TRBD2 (6 bases). The CDR3 has 12 amino acids. V was clipped by 7 bases and J by 6 bases, with 11 bases between them. CDR1 is SGHRS, CDR2 YFSETQ, per germline.